One and the same sample provided the 30 T cell receptor beta chains below, sequenced in a study of long-term antiretroviral therapy in people with HIV. Running of the v3.0 immunoSEQ assay took place at survey level. Produced via immunoSEQ multiplex PCR; TCRdb's table is partial and in-frame only. The sample has around 22,000 clones; roughly 82% are singletons. This specimen was unsorted PBMCs, taken 0.1 years before starting antiretroviral therapy. Receptor source: a man between 18 and 35 years old with HIV.

The chain carries TRBV19 and TRBJ1-3; D might be TRBD1 (5 bases). The CDR3 length is 12 residues. V lost 11 bases, J lost 2 bases, and 10 bases lay in between. Germline V gene lookup returns CDR1 LNHDA and CDR2 SQIVND (reference sequence). The CDR3 region is CAGGTAGNTIYF. As DNA, the CDR3 is TGTGCCGGGGGGACTGCTGGAAACACCATATATTTT.

The chain links TRBV5-6 to TRBJ2-5; 9 bases line up with TRBD2. V gave up 4 bases and J gave up 5 bases; unmatched junction bases: 9. Germline assignment: CDR1 SGHDT and CDR2 YYEEEE. The CDR3 sequence is 15 residues long. The CDR3 here is CASSLARGGWETQYF. CDR3 nucleotides: TGTGCCAGCAGCCTCGCGCGGGGGGGCTGGGAGACCCAGTACTTC.

The chain carries TRBV2 and TRBJ2-5; D is ambiguous. This CDR3 has 13 amino acids. Trimming left V 8 bases short and J 5 bases short, with 15 bases between. Germline V CDR1 and CDR2: SNHLY, FYNNEI. The CDR3 bases are TGTGCCAGCCATTATTCGGTCCGGGAGACCCAGTACTTC. It translates to CASHYSVRETQYF.

This clone appeared once. The chain carries TRBV6-5 and TRBJ2-1, with D possibly being TRBD1 or TRBD2 (6 bases each). The V end was cut by 1 base, the J end by 6 bases, with 13 bases between. The CDR3 has 15 residues. In germline, CDR1 is MNHEY, CDR2 SVGAGI. The CDR3 loop is CASSYWDKEGNEQFF. DNA of the CDR3: TGTGCCAGCAGTTACTGGGACAAGGAGGGCAATGAGCAGTTCTTC.

This sequence joins TRBV30 and TRBJ2-4, with D maybe TRBD2 (6 bases). Germline V lookup: CDR1 GTSNPN, CDR2 SVGIG (reference sequence). The CDR3 has 14 amino acids. V shed 5 bases and J shed 0 bases, with 11 bases lying between them. As DNA, the CDR3 is TGTGCCTGGGGCCCGGGAGTAGCCAAAAACATTCAGTACTTC. As protein: CAWGPGVAKNIQYF. Drawing the rest from reference TRBV30 and TRBJ2-4, the complete variable domain is SQTIHQWPATLVQPVGSPLSLECTVEGTSNPNLYWYRQAAGRGLQLLFYSVGIGQISSEVPQNLSASRPQDRQFILSSKKLLLSDSGFYLCAWGPGVAKNIQYFGAGTRLSVL.

The chain uses TRBV4-2 and TRBJ2-1; 10 nucleotides match TRBD1. The V gene end was trimmed by 1 base and the J gene end by 0 bases; junction bases not matched to a gene: 0. CDR3 length: 16 amino acids. The germline gives CDR1 LGHNA, CDR2 YNFKEQ. CDR3 sequence reads: CASSQGDRGSYNEQFF. CDR3 nucleotides: TGTGCCAGCAGCCAAGGGGACAGGGGCTCCTACAATGAGCAGTTCTTC.

This chain uses TRBV19 with TRBJ1-4, with 8 nucleotides matching TRBD1. The CDR3 covers 15 residues. V lost 7 bases to trimming and J lost 7 bases; unmatched junction nucleotides: 11. Germline V lookup: CDR1 LNHDA, CDR2 SQIVND (reference sequence). The CDR3, as DNA: TGTGCCAGTAATCGGGGCACAGGGGGAGGTGAAAAACTGTTTTTT. It specifies CASNRGTGGGEKLFF.

The chain couples TRBV9 to TRBJ2-3; 10 bases are shared with TRBD2. This CDR3 has 16 residues. Germline trimming cut 2 bases from V and 3 bases from J; bases unmatched to any gene: 6. The germline V gene has CDR1 SGDLS and CDR2 YYNGEE. The CDR3 reads CASSVIAGGSTDTQYF. For the CDR3, the DNA is TGTGCCAGCAGCGTTATAGCGGGGGGTAGTACAGATACGCAGTATTTT.

This clone occurred a few times. The chain couples TRBV7-6 to TRBJ2-7; 7 nucleotides match TRBD2. CDR1 SGHVS and CDR2 FNYEAQ come from the germline V gene. Trimming at V came to 2 bases and at J to 5 bases, leaving 9 bases not matched to a gene. This CDR3 comprises 15 residues. The CDR3 protein is CASSLLWGTSDEQYF. CDR3 DNA sequence: TGTGCCAGCAGCTTACTTTGGGGCACTAGCGACGAGCAGTACTTC.

The chain combines TRBV4-1 with TRBJ2-1; 7 bases agree with TRBD2. CDR1 and CDR2 (germline): MGHRA, YSYEKL. The CDR3 is 16 residues long. V shed 3 bases and J 9 bases; nucleotides not matched to a gene: 14. This chain's CDR3 is CASSQDGSGKLGEQFF. Written as DNA, the CDR3 is TGCGCCAGCAGCCAGGACGGGAGCGGGAAATTAGGTGAGCAGTTCTTC.

The chain employs TRBV6-5 and TRBJ2-2; D might be TRBD1 (6 bases). This CDR3 is 14 amino acids long. Germline CDR1 and CDR2: MNHEY and SVGAGI. V lost 5 bases, J lost 1 base, and 8 bases lay in between. CDR3 protein: CASSPGVNTGELFF. The CDR3 DNA sequence: TGTGCCAGCAGTCCAGGGGTGAACACCGGGGAGCTGTTTTTT.

V gene TRBV29-1 combines with J gene TRBJ2-4, with TRBD1 identical over 11 bases. This CDR3 is 17 amino acids long. Germline lookup yields CDR1 SQVTM and CDR2 ANQGSEA. Germline trimming cut 7 bases from V and 3 bases from J; bases unmatched to any gene: 14. CDR3 nucleotides: TGCAGCGCAACTGGGACAGGGGGGAGATTAGTCAAAAACATTCAGTACTTC. It is translated as CSATGTGGRLVKNIQYF.

This chain links TRBV2 with TRBJ1-1, with D possibly being TRBD1 (5 bases). Germline CDR1 and CDR2: SNHLY and FYNNEI. The ends were cut back, 8 bases at V and 2 bases at J, with 15 bases in the middle. The CDR3 runs to 14 residues. CDR3 sequence: CASGGSWINTEAFF. CDR3 in DNA: TGTGCCAGCGGGGGGTCCTGGATCAACACTGAAGCTTTCTTT.

The chain is built from TRBV21-1 and TRBJ1-4; TRBD1 was called by the table and not checked on the DNA. TRBV21-1 is termed a pseudogene. The CDR3 sequence is 18 residues long. CDR3 nucleotides: TGTGCCAGCAGCAAGCGGGACAGGGGAGAAAGGGTATGTGAAAAACTGTTTTTT. Protein product: CASSKRDRGERVCEKLFF.

V is TRBV5-4 and J is TRBJ2-3; 8 bases are a match to TRBD2. J lost 7 bases, V lost 6 bases, and 16 bases had no gene match. The CDR3 length is 16 residues. CDR1 and CDR2 from the germline V gene are SGHNT and YYREEE (reference sequence). The CDR3 nucleotides read TGTGCCAGCACCTCTGAAGCTGGACTAGCTATACATACGCAGTATTTT. It is translated as CASTSEAGLAIHTQYF.

The chain couples TRBV13 to TRBJ2-3; unclear D gene. The CDR3 sequence is 13 residues long. V shed 3 bases and J shed 3 bases, with 7 bases lying between them. The germline gives CDR1 PRHDT, CDR2 FYEKMQ (reference sequence). In nucleotides, the CDR3 is TGTGCCAGCAGCTTCCGTTATACAGATACGCAGTATTTT. It yields the protein CASSFRYTDTQYF.

This clone was detected only once. V and J are TRBV7-3 and TRBJ2-3; the D gene is possibly TRBD2 (6 bases). The germline V and J ends were trimmed by 5 bases and 4 bases, with 19 bases remaining between them. The CDR3 contains 16 residues. Germline V gene lookup returns CDR1 SGHTA and CDR2 FQGTGA. The CDR3: CASSPSVHGISDTQYF. For the CDR3, the DNA is TGTGCCAGCAGCCCTAGCGTACACGGGATCTCAGATACGCAGTATTTT.

This sequence joins TRBV19 and TRBJ1-5; tentative D call: TRBD1 (6 bases). The germline V and J ends were trimmed by 6 bases and 2 bases, with 14 bases remaining between them. There are 15 residues in the CDR3. The germline V gene has CDR1 LNHDA and CDR2 SQIVND (reference sequence). The CDR3 sequence: CASRGHSGGNQPQHF. As DNA, the CDR3 is TGTGCCAGTAGAGGACACTCAGGGGGCAATCAGCCCCAGCATTTT.

The rearrangement joins TRBV28 to TRBJ2-7; 14 bases match TRBD2. CDR1 and CDR2 (germline): MDHEN, SYDVKM. The V gene end was trimmed by 5 bases and the J gene end by 5 bases; junction bases not matched to a gene: 5. The CDR3 loop spans 15 amino acids. Here the CDR3 DNA reads TGTGCCAGCAGTCAGGGACTAGCGGGAGAGGACGAGCAGTACTTC. Amino acids: CASSQGLAGEDEQYF. The full variable domain, rest sourced from reference TRBV28 and TRBJ2-7, is DVKVTQSSRYLVKRTGEKVFLECVQDMDHENMFWYRQDPGLGLRLIYFSYDVKMKEKGDIPEGYSVSREKKERFSLILESASTNQTSMYLCASSQGLAGEDEQYFGPGTRLTVT.

V gene TRBV19 combines with J gene TRBJ2-6; D remains unclear. With 10 bases removed from V and 1 base from J, the gap between germline ends came to 11 bases. CDR1 and CDR2 (germline): LNHDA, SQIVND (reference sequence). The CDR3 consists of 14 residues. CDR3 in DNA: TGTGCCACCGAATGGGTATCTGGGGCCAACGTCCTGACTTTC. Translation gives CATEWVSGANVLTF.

V and J are TRBV2 and TRBJ2-1; D uncertain. V was trimmed by 3 bases and J by 8 bases, leaving 8 bases between them. Germline CDR1 is SNHLY and CDR2 is FYNNEI. The CDR3 spans 12 residues. The CDR3 bases are TGTGCCAGCAGTGATCCCTCCGATGAGCAGTTCTTC. This codes for CASSDPSDEQFF.

The J gene is TRBJ1-5, the V gene TRBV28; D remains ambiguous. Germline V CDR1 and CDR2: MDHEN, SYDVKM. V was clipped by 6 bases and J by 7 bases, with 13 bases between them. CDR3 length: 13 residues. CDR3 in DNA: TGTGCCAGCAGGGGGTTGAGGAGGCAGCCCCAGCATTTT. Encoded protein: CASRGLRRQPQHF. Full variable domain (rest looked up from reference TRBV28 and TRBJ1-5): DVKVTQSSRYLVKRTGEKVFLECVQDMDHENMFWYRQDPGLGLRLIYFSYDVKMKEKGDIPEGYSVSREKKERFSLILESASTNQTSMYLCASRGLRRQPQHFGDGTRLSIL.

V and J are TRBV2 and TRBJ2-1; D ambiguous. The V end was cut by 4 bases, the J end by 2 bases, with 6 bases between. Looked up from germline, CDR1 is SNHLY and CDR2 is FYNNEI. The CDR3 length is 13 residues. The CDR3 DNA reads as TGTGCCAGCAGTGGGCTAGCCTACAATGAGCAGTTCTTC. Residues: CASSGLAYNEQFF.

This clone was recorded only once. The chain has TRBV5-1 and TRBJ1-1; tentatively, D is TRBD1 (6 bases). There are 15 residues in the CDR3. The ends were cut back, 0 bases at V and 6 bases at J, with 15 bases in the middle. Germline V lookup: CDR1 SGHRS, CDR2 YFSETQ. CDR3 DNA: TGCGCCAGCAGCTTGGTTGGGGCAGGGGTGGCTGAAGCTTTCTTT. Its protein product is CASSLVGAGVAEAFF. Based on the CDR3 plus reference TRBV5-1 and TRBJ1-1, the full variable domain is KAGVTQTPRYLIKTRGQQVTLSCSPISGHRSVSWYQQTPGQGLQFLFEYFSETQRNKGNFPGRFSGRQFSNSRSEMNVSTLELGDSALYLCASSLVGAGVAEAFFGQGTRLTVV.

The chain couples TRBV7-9 to TRBJ2-3; D gene ambiguous. V shed 5 bases and J shed 6 bases, with 9 bases lying between them. CDR3 length: 12 amino acids. From germline, CDR1 is SEHNR and CDR2 FQNEAQ (reference sequence). The CDR3 DNA sequence: TGTGCCAGCAGCCCCCAGCGCGATACGCAGTATTTT. It encodes CASSPQRDTQYF. The full variable domain, in which reference TRBV7-9 and TRBJ2-3 provide the parts outside the CDR3, is DTGVSQNPRHKITKRGQNVTFRCDPISEHNRLYWYRQTLGQGPEFLTYFQNEAQLEKSRLLSDRFSAERPKGSFSTLEIQRTEQGDSAMYLCASSPQRDTQYFGPGTRLTVL.

This sequence joins TRBV4-1 and TRBJ2-3; 7 nucleotides align to TRBD2. This CDR3 has 16 amino acids. Trimming removed 4 bases from V and 1 base from J; junction bases left unmatched: 8. Germline V CDR1 and CDR2: MGHRA, YSYEKL. The CDR3 DNA sequence: TGCGCCAGCAGCCCCCGACTAGCACTGGGCACAGATACGCAGTATTTT. Protein: CASSPRLALGTDTQYF.

This chain links TRBV10-2 with TRBJ1-2, with a weak D call TRBD1 (5 bases). There are 13 residues in the CDR3. CDR1 WSHSY and CDR2 SAAADI come from the germline V gene. Trimming stripped 4 bases from V and 4 bases from J, with 10 bases between. CDR3 DNA: TGCGCCAGCAGTGCGGGGCTCCTCTATGGCTACACCTTC. It yields the protein CASSAGLLYGYTF.

The chain joins TRBV5-1 to TRBJ2-3; no definite D call. Per germline, CDR1 SGHRS and CDR2 YFSETQ. The CDR3 has 14 amino acids. V was cut by 0 bases and J by 3 bases, with 8 bases left in between. Here the CDR3 DNA reads TGCGCCAGCAGCTTGGTCTCCCGAACAGATACGCAGTATTTT. Its protein product is CASSLVSRTDTQYF.

The count of this clone is one. V and J are TRBV28 and TRBJ2-7; possibly TRBD1 for D (6 bases). Germline CDR1 and CDR2: MDHEN and SYDVKM. This CDR3 is 14 amino acids long. Trimming removed 4 bases at V and 6 bases at J, with 16 bases between. As DNA, the CDR3 is TGTGCCAGCAGTTCCCCAGGGGACGGCCGCGAGCAGTACTTC. Encoded protein: CASSSPGDGREQYF.

The chain has TRBV18 and TRBJ1-1; 10 bases fit TRBD1. V lost 4 bases and J lost 0; bases outside the gene matches: 5. This CDR3 has 16 residues. Germline V gives CDR1 KGHSH, CDR2 LQKENI. Written as DNA, the CDR3 is TGTGCCAGCTCACGGGGACAGGGGCTTCTGAACACTGAAGCTTTCTTT. This encodes CASSRGQGLLNTEAFF.